This T cell receptor (beta chain) was captured in a study of regulatory T cells in long-lasting Graves disease. General observations from the study: Not thyroid tissue but only peripheral blood was studied.

Time point denoted: newly diagnosed GD, antithyroid drugs for less than 3 months. The TCR library was made from RNA extracted from PBMCs. At least ten counts were recorded for this clonotype. Antigen specificity is unknown. Construction of the TCR beta libraries employed iRepertoire HTBI primers in conjunction with Arm-PCR of CDR3 regions. A single record per CDR3 protein comes from TCRdb applying MiXCR to the multiplex PCR reads. The table lists about 350,000 distinct CDR3 sequences, 15% to 20% of them singletons. These data also featured in a second study, about T cells in Graves' hyperthyroidism and ophthalmopathy.

The receptor's source is a young woman with Graves disease. The sequenced sample was peripheral blood mononuclear cells (PBMCs), obtained at new diagnosis, from a patient treated with antithyroid drugs.

The chain's CDR3 is CASSLTGQGAGEQYF. The CDR3 DNA reads TGTGCCAGCTCGCTTACCGGGCAGGGGGCAGGCGAGCAGTACTTC. This rearrangement joins TRBV18 to TRBJ2-7, with 8 bases aligning to TRBD1. The CDR3 totals 15 residues. The germline gives CDR1 KGHSH, CDR2 LQKENI. V was pared by 6 bases and J by 6 bases, with 13 bases of the junction left unmatched.